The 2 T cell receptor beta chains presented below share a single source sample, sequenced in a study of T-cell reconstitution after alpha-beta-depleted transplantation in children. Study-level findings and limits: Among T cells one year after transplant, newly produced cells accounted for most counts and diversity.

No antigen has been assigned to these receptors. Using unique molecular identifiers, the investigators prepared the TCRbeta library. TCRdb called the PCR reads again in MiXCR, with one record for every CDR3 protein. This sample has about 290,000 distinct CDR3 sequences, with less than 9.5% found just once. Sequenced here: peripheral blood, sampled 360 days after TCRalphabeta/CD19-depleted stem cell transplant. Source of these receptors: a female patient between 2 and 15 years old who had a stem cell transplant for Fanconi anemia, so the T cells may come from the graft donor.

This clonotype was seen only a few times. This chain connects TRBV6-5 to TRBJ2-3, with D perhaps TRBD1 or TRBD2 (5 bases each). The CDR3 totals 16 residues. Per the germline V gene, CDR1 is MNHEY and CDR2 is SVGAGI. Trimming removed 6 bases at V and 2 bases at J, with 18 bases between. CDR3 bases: TGTGCCAGCAGGCGATGGGTCGGGGCCAACACAGATACGCAGTATTTT. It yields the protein CASRRWVGANTDTQYF.

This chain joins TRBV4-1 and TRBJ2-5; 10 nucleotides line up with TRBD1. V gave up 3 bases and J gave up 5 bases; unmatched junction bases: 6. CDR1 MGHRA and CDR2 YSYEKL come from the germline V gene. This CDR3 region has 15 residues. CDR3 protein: CASSQWTGGSETQYF. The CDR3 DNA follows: TGCGCCAGCAGCCAGTGGACAGGGGGTTCGGAGACCCAGTACTTC.